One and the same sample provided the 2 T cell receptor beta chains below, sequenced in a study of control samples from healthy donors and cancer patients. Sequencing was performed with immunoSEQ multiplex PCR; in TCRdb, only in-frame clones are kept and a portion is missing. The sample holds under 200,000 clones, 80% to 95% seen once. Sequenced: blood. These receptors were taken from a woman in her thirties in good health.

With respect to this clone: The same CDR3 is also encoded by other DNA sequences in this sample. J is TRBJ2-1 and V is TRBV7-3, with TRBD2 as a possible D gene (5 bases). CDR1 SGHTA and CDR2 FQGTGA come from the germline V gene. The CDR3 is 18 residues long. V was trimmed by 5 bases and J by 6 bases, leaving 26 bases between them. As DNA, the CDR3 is TGTGCCAGCAGCATTAGGGCGGGCGGCGCAAGTCCGGGCAATGAGCAGTTCTTC. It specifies CASSIRAGGASPGNEQFF.

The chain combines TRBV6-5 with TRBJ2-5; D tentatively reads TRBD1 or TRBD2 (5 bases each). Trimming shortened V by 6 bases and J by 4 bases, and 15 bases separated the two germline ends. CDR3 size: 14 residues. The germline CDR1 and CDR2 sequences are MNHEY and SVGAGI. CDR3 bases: TGTGCCAGCAGGAAAGGGGTTGGAGGAGAGACCCAGTACTTC. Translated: CASRKGVGGETQYF.